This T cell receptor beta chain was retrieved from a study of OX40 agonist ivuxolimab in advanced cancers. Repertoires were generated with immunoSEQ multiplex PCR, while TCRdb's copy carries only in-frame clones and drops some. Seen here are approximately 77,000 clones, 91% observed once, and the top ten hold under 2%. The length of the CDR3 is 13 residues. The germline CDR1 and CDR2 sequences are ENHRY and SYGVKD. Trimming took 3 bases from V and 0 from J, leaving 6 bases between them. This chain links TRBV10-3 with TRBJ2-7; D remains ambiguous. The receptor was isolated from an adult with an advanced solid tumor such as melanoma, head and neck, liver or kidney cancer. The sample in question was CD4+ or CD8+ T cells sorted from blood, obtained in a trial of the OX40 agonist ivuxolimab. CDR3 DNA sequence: TGTGCCATCAGTGATAGCACCTCCTACGAGCAGTACTTC. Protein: CAISDSTSYEQYF.